This T cell receptor (beta chain) is from a study of blood T cells in healthy people across ages. PCR was performed a second time for roughly 7 to 12 cycles using a sample-barcoded 5' primer and a J-beta primer mix. TCRdb processed the 5' RACE reads anew with MiXCR; each CDR3 protein has one entry. The data hold 950,000 to 1,200,000 distinct CDR3 sequences, with around two fifths observed a single time. This CDR3 region has 15 residues. The germline gives CDR1 MDHEN, CDR2 SYDVKM. The V gene lost 1 base and the J gene lost 7 bases, with 17 bases spanning the gap. Sequenced material: blood. The chain couples TRBV28 to TRBJ2-7; TRBD1 might be the D (5 bases). This sequence originates from a man aged 18 to 30 in good health. CDR3 region: CASSLLGRWYNEQYF. Here the CDR3 DNA reads TGTGCCAGCAGTTTATTGGGGCGGTGGTACAATGAGCAGTACTTC. The full variable domain, its missing parts supplied by reference TRBV28 and TRBJ2-7, is DVKVTQSSRYLVKRTGEKVFLECVQDMDHENMFWYRQDPGLGLRLIYFSYDVKMKEKGDIPEGYSVSREKKERFSLILESASTNQTSMYLCASSLLGRWYNEQYFGPGTRLTVT.